Sequencing of this T cell receptor beta chain was carried out in a study of regulatory T cells in long-lasting Graves disease. The time point is: newly diagnosed GD, antithyroid drugs for less than 3 months. From RNA extracted from PBMCs, the TCR library was made. Construction of the TCR beta libraries employed iRepertoire HTBI primers in conjunction with Arm-PCR of CDR3 regions. TCRdb called the multiplex PCR reads again in MiXCR, with one record for every CDR3 protein. The sample contains roughly 500,000 distinct CDR3 sequences, 13% of which appear only once. V dropped 0 bases and J dropped 6; count of bases not matched to a gene: 8. The germline CDR1 and CDR2 sequences are MGHRA and YSYEKL. This CDR3 contains 16 residues. This sample also belongs to another study, concerning T cells in Graves' hyperthyroidism and ophthalmopathy.

The J gene is TRBJ2-7, the V gene TRBV4-1; 10 nucleotides match TRBD2. The input for sequencing was peripheral blood mononuclear cells (PBMCs), taken at new diagnosis, from a patient treated with antithyroid drugs. The sequence came from a man younger than 45 with Graves disease. CDR3: CASSQDTLAGVLEQYF. Here the CDR3 DNA reads TGCGCCAGCAGCCAAGATACCCTAGCGGGAGTGCTCGAGCAGTACTTC.